The present TCR beta chain was sequenced within a study of blood T cell repertoires in COVID-19. The CDR3 spans 12 residues. V was clipped by 6 bases and J by 11 bases, with 16 bases between them. The assay was immunoSEQ multiplex PCR, and TCRdb's table has in-frame clones only and misses some. The sample lists about 100,000 clones; 75% to 95% were seen once. The rearrangement links TRBV12-3 or TRBV12-4 to TRBJ1-1; tentative D call: TRBD1 (6 bases). The sequenced sample was peripheral blood. The receptor was derived from a human donor in a cohort sampled during active COVID-19. CDR3 nucleotides: TGTGCCAGCAGCCTCGGGGTCCAGGGGGCTTTCTTT. Protein sequence: CASSLGVQGAFF.